This T cell receptor beta chain emerged from a study of T-cell reconstitution after alpha-beta-depleted transplantation in children. Study-wide findings and caveats: At day 60, the high TCRbeta diversity found in some patients originated from recipient T cells and thymic progenitors that had survived.

Unique molecular identifiers were built into the TCRbeta library. TCRdb redid the calling of the PCR reads with MiXCR, one entry per CDR3 protein. In the table there are 250,000 to 300,000 distinct CDR3 sequences, around 10% of which are singletons. This clonotype was seen ten or more times. Its antigen is currently unknown. Germline V gene sequence: CDR1 LGHDT, CDR2 YNNKEL (reference sequence). The length of the CDR3 is 14 residues. Trimming at V came to 6 bases and at J to 2 bases, leaving 3 bases not matched to a gene. The sequence was obtained from a boy in the first two years of life with acute myeloid leukemia, due to receive a stem cell transplant. The chain joins TRBV3-1 to TRBJ2-3, with TRBD2 matching over 9 bases. The starting material was PBMCs, obtained before TCRalphabeta/CD19-depleted stem cell transplant. The CDR3 reads CASRLGLATDTQYF. The DNA for the CDR3 is TGTGCCAGCAGATTGGGACTAGCCACAGATACGCAGTATTTT.